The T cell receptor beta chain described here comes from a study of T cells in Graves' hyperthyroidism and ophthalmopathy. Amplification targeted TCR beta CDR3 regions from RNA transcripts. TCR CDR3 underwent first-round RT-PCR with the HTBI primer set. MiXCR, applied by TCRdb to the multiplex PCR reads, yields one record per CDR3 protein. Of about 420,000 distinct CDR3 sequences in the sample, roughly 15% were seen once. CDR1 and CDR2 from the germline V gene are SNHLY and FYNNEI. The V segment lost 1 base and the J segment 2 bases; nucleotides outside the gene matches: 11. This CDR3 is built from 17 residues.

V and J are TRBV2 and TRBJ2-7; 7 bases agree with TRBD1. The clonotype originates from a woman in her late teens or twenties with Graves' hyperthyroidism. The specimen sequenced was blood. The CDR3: CASSEGPSNRGAYEQYF. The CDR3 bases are TGTGCCAGCAGTGAAGGTCCGTCGAACAGGGGAGCCTACGAGCAGTACTTC.